Below, 5 T cell receptor beta chains from the same sample are listed, as sequenced in a study of response to subunit inactivated influenza vaccine. Using its own MiXCR run on the RT-PCR reads, TCRdb lists one record per CDR3 protein. Here the sample spans about 700,000 distinct CDR3 sequences, 12% to 15% being singletons. The specimen was PBMCs from blood, collected roughly 15 days before vaccination. The receptor set was obtained from a man between 45 and 60 years old who received an inactivated influenza vaccine.

The chain employs TRBV28 and TRBJ1-1; 9 bases fit TRBD1. The germline CDR1 and CDR2 sequences are MDHEN and SYDVKM. Trimming cost V 4 bases and J 3 bases; bases outside gene matches: 9. The CDR3 has 16 residues. The CDR3 spells CASSSLPGTGYTEAFF. In DNA form, the CDR3 reads TGTGCCAGCAGTTCCTTACCTGGGACAGGGTACACTGAAGCTTTCTTT.

The chain employs TRBV20-1 and TRBJ2-7, with D perhaps matching TRBD1 (5 bases). This CDR3 has 14 amino acids. Germline CDR1 DFQATT, CDR2 SNEGSKA (reference sequence). V lost 5 bases and J 1 base, leaving 15 bases between the germline ends. The CDR3 sequence is CSAWPPQGSYEQYF. As DNA, the CDR3 is TGCAGTGCTTGGCCCCCCCAGGGATCCTACGAGCAGTACTTC.

This clonotype has more than one count but fewer than ten. The chain carries TRBV3-1 and TRBJ2-1, with D perhaps TRBD2 (5 bases). This CDR3 has 16 residues. V gave up 2 bases and J gave up 2 bases, with 13 bases separating them. Germline V CDR1 and CDR2: LGHDT, YNNKEL (reference sequence). The CDR3 DNA is TGTGCCAGCAGCCAACGGGGTGGGGTTACCTACAATGAGCAGTTCTTC. Protein product: CASSQRGGVTYNEQFF.

This clonotype was recorded at least ten times. This chain joins TRBV30 and TRBJ2-2; D is undetermined. The germline gives CDR1 GTSNPN, CDR2 SVGIG (reference sequence). The length of the CDR3 is 14 residues. V shed 0 bases and J shed 2 bases, with 7 bases lying between them. The CDR3 bases are TGTGCCTGGAGTGTACCAGAAAACACCGGGGAGCTGTTTTTT. Translation: CAWSVPENTGELFF.

This clonotype showed up many times. This chain links TRBV4-1 with TRBJ2-5, with TRBD2 identical over 8 bases. Per the germline V gene, CDR1 is MGHRA and CDR2 is YSYEKL. Unmatched junction bases numbered 12, after V lost 1 base and J lost 2 bases. The CDR3 extends over 18 amino acids. The CDR3 here is CASSQGAWAGGQQETQYF. CDR3 DNA: TGCGCCAGCAGCCAAGGTGCCTGGGCGGGGGGACAACAAGAGACCCAGTACTTC.